A selection of T cell receptor beta chains follows, all from one sample in a study of cytomegalovirus exposure and HLA in healthy donors. Here immunoSEQ multiplex PCR was the method, and the copy in TCRdb shows in-frame clones only, minus some. The table includes 80,000 to 130,000 clones, more than 65% detected once. What was sequenced was PBMCs. Receptors were obtained from a woman in her late teens or twenties in good health and CMV-seropositive. The CDR3 runs from the conserved cysteine through the conserved F or W. D genes are given only for firm matches. Clone size is given for some rows only: seen once, a few or many times, or a class if the clone is expanded.

D gene	J gene	clone size	V gene	CDR3 DNA	CDR3 protein
TRBD1	TRBJ2-5	few	TRBV6-1	TGTGCCACCACGACAGGGCACCAAGAGACCCAGTACTTC	CATTTGHQETQYF
TRBD1	TRBJ1-2	-	TRBV27	TGTGCCAGCAGTTTATCACAGGGGGCGAGACCTAACTATGGCTACACCTTC	CASSLSQGARPNYGYTF
-	TRBJ2-6	-	TRBV19	TGTGCCAGTAGTATACGAGGGAACTCTGGGGCCAACGTCCTGACTTTC	CASSIRGNSGANVLTF
TRBD2	TRBJ2-7	-	TRBV28	TGTGCCAGCAGTGTCGGAGGGACTAGTCGCGAGCAGTACTTC	CASSVGGTSREQYF
-	TRBJ2-2	-	TRBV27	TGTGCCAGCAGAAGGACAGTCCTCGCCAGCGGGGAGCTGTTTTTT	CASRRTVLASGELFF
-	TRBJ1-5	-	TRBV12-2	TGTGCAAGTCCCCATGGGCAGGAAAATCAGCCCCAGCATTTT	CASPHGQENQPQHF
TRBD1	TRBJ1-5	-	TRBV23-1	TGCGCCAGCAGTCCCTGGGGACAGGGCCCTTCCAGGCCTCCTTGGGGGCCCCAGCATTTT	CASSPWGQGPSRPPWGPQHF
TRBD1	TRBJ1-3	-	TRBV7-9	TGTGCCAGCAGCTTAGTGACAGGGACTGGAAACACCATATATTTT	CASSLVTGTGNTIYF
-	TRBJ2-7	few	TRBV10-3	TGTGCCATCAGGACCTCTAGTAGCGAAGGCGAGCAGTACTTC	CAIRTSSSEGEQYF
-	TRBJ2-7	-	TRBV7-3	TGTGCCAGCAGCCTGAAGGGGATCTACGAGCAGTACTTC	CASSLKGIYEQYF
-	TRBJ1-1	-	TRBV7-8	TGTGCCAGCAGCGAAGTGGAGGACACTGAAGCTTTCTTT	CASSEVEDTEAFF
-	TRBJ2-3	-	TRBV7-9	TGTGCCAGCAGTCCTCTAGCGTTTAGCACAGATACGCAGTATTTT	CASSPLAFSTDTQYF
TRBD2	TRBJ2-1	-	TRBV11-1	TGTGCCAGCAGCTTAGTTGGGACTAGGAATGAGCAGTTCTTC	CASSLVGTRNEQFF
TRBD2	TRBJ2-1	-	TRBV15	TGTGCCACCAGCAGAGCGGGAGGGCCCGGGAATGAGCAGTTCTTC	CATSRAGGPGNEQFF
TRBD2	TRBJ2-1	-	TRBV7-8	TGTGCCAGCAGCTTGCGGACTAGCGGGTACTCCTACAATGAGCAGTTCTTC	CASSLRTSGYSYNEQFF
-	TRBJ1-1	-	TRBV28	TGTGCCAGCAGTTTAGCCGCGGGGGCTTTCTTT	CASSLAAGAFF
-	TRBJ2-3	-	TRBV6-5	TGTGCCAGCAGAACCCAGGGGGATACGCAGTATTTT	CASRTQGDTQYF
TRBD2	TRBJ2-1	-	TRBV11-2	TGTGCCAGCAGCTTCTCAAACCGCCTAGCGGGAAGTAATGAGCAGTTCTTC	CASSFSNRLAGSNEQFF
-	TRBJ1-1	-	TRBV11-2	TGTGCCAGCAGCCCTATGAGGGGGACCAAATGGGAGTGGACTGAAGCTTTCTTT	CASSPMRGTKWEWTEAFF
-	TRBJ1-3	once	TRBV14	TGTGCCAGCAGCCAAGTGAGCTCTGGAAACACCATATATTTT	CASSQVSSGNTIYF
TRBD1	TRBJ1-5	-	TRBV10-3	TGTGCCATCCAGGGGGGAAGCAATCAGCCCCAGCATTTT	CAIQGGSNQPQHF
TRBD1	TRBJ1-1	medium-sized	TRBV4-2	TGTGCCAGCAGCCAAGTCGAGGGGGCGGGAAACACTGAAGCTTTCTTT	CASSQVEGAGNTEAFF
-	TRBJ2-1	-	TRBV7-3	TGTGCCAGCAGCACGACAGGAGATGAGCAGTTCTTC	CASSTTGDEQFF
TRBD1	TRBJ1-2	-	TRBV28	TGTGCCAGCAGTTTAAGTCTAAAGGGACAGACGGCAGGCTACACCTTC	CASSLSLKGQTAGYTF
-	TRBJ1-2	-	TRBV4-3	TGCGCCAGCAGCCAAGATCTTGAAGAGGGACTGGGCTATGGCTACACCTTC	CASSQDLEEGLGYGYTF
-	TRBJ2-3	-	TRBV6-4	TGTGCCAGCAGTGACAGAAGCGGCGTCACAGATACGCAGTATTTT	CASSDRSGVTDTQYF
-	TRBJ1-1	few	TRBV7-9	TGTGCCAGCAGCTGGGGCAAGGGTGAAGCTTTCTTT	CASSWGKGEAFF
TRBD2	TRBJ2-2	-	TRBV5-3	TGTGCCAGAAGCTTAGCGGGGAGCGGGGAGCTGTTTTTT	CARSLAGSGELFF
-	TRBJ1-1	-	TRBV25-1	TGTGCCAGCAGTGTCACAGTTAAGAACACTGAAGCTTTCTTT	CASSVTVKNTEAFF
TRBD2	TRBJ2-1	-	TRBV4-3	TGCGCCAGCAGCCAAGAGCGGGGACTAGCGGGAGTCAATGAGCAGTTCTTC	CASSQERGLAGVNEQFF
-	TRBJ1-5	-	TRBV4-1	TGCGCCAGCAGCCAAGAAAGGGGCTCCCCGGGGGGGCCCCAGCATTTT	CASSQERGSPGGPQHF
-	TRBJ1-1	-	TRBV7-2	TGTGCCAGCAGAACTCAGGCCCCGAACACTGAAGCTTTCTTT	CASRTQAPNTEAFF
-	TRBJ1-1	once	TRBV10-3	TGTGCCATCAGTGAGTCTCAACTTGGTGAAGCTTTCTTT	CAISESQLGEAFF